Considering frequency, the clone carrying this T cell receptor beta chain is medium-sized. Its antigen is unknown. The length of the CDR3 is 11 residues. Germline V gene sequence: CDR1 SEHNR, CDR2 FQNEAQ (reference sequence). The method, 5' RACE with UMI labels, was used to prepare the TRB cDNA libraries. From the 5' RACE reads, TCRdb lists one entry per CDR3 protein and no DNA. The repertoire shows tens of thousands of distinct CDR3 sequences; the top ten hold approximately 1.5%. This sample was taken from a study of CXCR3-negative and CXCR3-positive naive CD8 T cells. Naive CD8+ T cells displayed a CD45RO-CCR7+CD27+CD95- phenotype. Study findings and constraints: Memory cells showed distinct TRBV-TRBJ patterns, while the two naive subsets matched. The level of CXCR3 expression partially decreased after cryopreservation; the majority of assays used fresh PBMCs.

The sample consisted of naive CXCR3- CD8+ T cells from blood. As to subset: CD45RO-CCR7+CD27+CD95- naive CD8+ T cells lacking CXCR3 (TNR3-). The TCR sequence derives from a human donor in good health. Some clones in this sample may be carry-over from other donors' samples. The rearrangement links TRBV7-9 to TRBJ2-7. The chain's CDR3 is CASSPSYEQYF.